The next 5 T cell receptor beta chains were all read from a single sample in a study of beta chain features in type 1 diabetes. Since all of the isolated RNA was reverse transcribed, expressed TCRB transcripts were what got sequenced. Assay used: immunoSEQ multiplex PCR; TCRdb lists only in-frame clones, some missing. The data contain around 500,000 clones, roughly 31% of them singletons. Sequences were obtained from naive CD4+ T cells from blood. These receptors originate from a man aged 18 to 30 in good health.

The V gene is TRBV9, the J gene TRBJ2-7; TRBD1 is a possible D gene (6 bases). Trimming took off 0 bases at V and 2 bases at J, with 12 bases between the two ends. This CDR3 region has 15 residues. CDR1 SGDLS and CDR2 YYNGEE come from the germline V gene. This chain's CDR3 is CASSVGDTVTYEQYF. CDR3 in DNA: TGTGCCAGCAGCGTAGGGGACACCGTCACCTACGAGCAGTACTTC.

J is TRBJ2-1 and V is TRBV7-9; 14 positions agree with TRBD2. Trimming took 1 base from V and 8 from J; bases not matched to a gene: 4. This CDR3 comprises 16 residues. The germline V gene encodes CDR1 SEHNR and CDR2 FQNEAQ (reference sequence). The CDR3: CASSLGGTSGSYEQFF. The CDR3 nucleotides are TGTGCCAGCAGCTTAGGAGGGACTAGCGGGAGCTATGAGCAGTTCTTC.

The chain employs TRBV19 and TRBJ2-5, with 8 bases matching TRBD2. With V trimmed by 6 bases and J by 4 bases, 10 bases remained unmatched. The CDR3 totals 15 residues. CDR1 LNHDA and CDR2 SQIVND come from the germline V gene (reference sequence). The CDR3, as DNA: TGTGCCAGTAGATTCACCGGGACTAGAACAGAGACCCAGTACTTC. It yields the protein CASRFTGTRTETQYF.

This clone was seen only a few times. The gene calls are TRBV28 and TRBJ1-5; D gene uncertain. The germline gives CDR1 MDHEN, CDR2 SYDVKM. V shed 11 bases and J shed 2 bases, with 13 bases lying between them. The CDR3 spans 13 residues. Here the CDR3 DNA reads TGTGCCTCCCGCGGGGTTGGCAATCAGCCCCAGCATTTT. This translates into CASRGVGNQPQHF.

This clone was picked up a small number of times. DNA of the CDR3: TGTGCCAGCAGTACTGGGACTGGAACAGATACGCAGTATTTT. Protein product: CASSTGTGTDTQYF. The chain recombines TRBV6-6 with TRBJ2-3; the D gene is possibly TRBD2 (6 bases). Trimming shortened V by 5 bases and J by 3 bases, and 12 bases separated the two germline ends. Germline V gives CDR1 MNHNY, CDR2 SVGAGI (reference sequence). This CDR3 is built from 14 residues.